This TCR beta chain was retrieved from a study of CD8+ T cells in alopecia areata. Findings and limits, study-wide: Lesional tissue from the scalp (especially in alopecia totalis/universalis) showed higher clonality than normal scalp.

The sequencing template was cDNA reverse transcribed from extracted RNA. Generated by immunoSEQ multiplex PCR, the TCRdb table keeps only in-frame clones and is missing some. The table records tens of thousands of clones, roughly 50% of them present only once. Alopecia areata patients provided lesional scalp punch biopsies and peripheral blood, both collected for the study. For this clone: The antigen is undetermined.

CDR1 and CDR2 (germline): MNHEY, SMNVEV (reference sequence). The CDR3 has 12 amino acids. Sequencing was performed on NKG2D-high CD8+ T cells sorted from blood. The gene calls are TRBV27 and TRBJ2-1; a possible D gene is TRBD2 (6 bases). The origin of this receptor is a human donor with alopecia areata. CDR3 nucleotide sequence: TGTGCAGCGGGTACAAAAAGGAATGAGCAGTTCTTC. Its translation is CAAGTKRNEQFF.